One TCR beta chain is described in this entry. Its target is not known. Generated by immunoSEQ multiplex PCR, the TCRdb table keeps only in-frame clones and is missing some. The profile shows a few hundred thousand clones, 70% to 90% of them singletons. The data were obtained in a study of cytomegalovirus exposure and HLA in healthy donors. Study results and limitations: With high specificity and sensitivity, the classifier reportedly diagnosed cytomegalovirus status.

The CDR3 runs 13 residues. CDR1 and CDR2 from the germline V gene are MNHEY and SMNVEV (reference sequence). Trimming cost V 5 bases and J 4 bases, with 8 bases left between them. The donors were part of the validation cohort, which consisted of more than 90 subjects and was separate from the first cohort of hundreds of subjects. The TCR originated in a woman between 18 and 29 years old in good health and CMV-seronegative. The material sequenced was PBMCs. The chain is built from TRBV27 and TRBJ2-2, with unresolved D. The CDR3 nucleotides are TGTGCCAGCAGTCCCCGTATCACCGGGGAGCTGTTTTTT. Its translation: CASSPRITGELFF.